The present TCR beta chain was sequenced within a study of blood T cell repertoires in COVID-19. Living in 24 US areas, the participants were between 18 and 89 years of age. Donors were grouped by their self-reported clinical history. Two negative PCRs, clearance, or symptom resolution had been documented for recovered Cohort 3 donors. Some clones are missing from TCRdb's copy, which holds only in-frame ones; the method was immunoSEQ multiplex PCR. The sample lists approximately 240,000 clones; around 90% were seen once. Germline lookup yields CDR1 SGHVS and CDR2 FQNEAQ. The CDR3 is 18 amino acids. Trimming removed 0 bases from V and 4 bases from J; junction bases left unmatched: 9.

The specimen was PBMCs or T cells enriched from blood (not recorded which). The rearrangement joins TRBV7-8 to TRBJ1-5; 10 bases match TRBD1. The source of this sequence is a woman in her late teens or twenties who had recovered from COVID-19. DNA of the CDR3: TGTGCCAGCAGCTTAGCGCCCCCCGGGGACAGGGGAAATCAGCCCCAGCATTTT. Translated: CASSLAPPGDRGNQPQHF.